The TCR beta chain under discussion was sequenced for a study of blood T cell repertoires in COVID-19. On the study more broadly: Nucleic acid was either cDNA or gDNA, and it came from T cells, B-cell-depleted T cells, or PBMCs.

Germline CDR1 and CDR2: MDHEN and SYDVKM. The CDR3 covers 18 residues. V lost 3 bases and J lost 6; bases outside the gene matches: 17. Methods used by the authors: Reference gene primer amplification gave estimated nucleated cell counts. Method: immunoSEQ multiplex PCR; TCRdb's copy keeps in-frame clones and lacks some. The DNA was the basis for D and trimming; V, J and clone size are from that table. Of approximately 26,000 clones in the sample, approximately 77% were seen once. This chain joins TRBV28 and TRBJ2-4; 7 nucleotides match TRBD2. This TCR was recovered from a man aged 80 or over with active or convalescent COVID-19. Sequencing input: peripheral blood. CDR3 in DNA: TGTGCCAGCAGTTTGGGTACTAGCGCCCCATGGCGTAGAAACATTCAGTACTTC. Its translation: CASSLGTSAPWRRNIQYF.